The entry below gives a single TCR beta chain sequence along with its context. The V and J ends lost 5 bases and 4 bases, in that order; junction bases with no gene match: 10. CDR3 length: 16 residues. Germline CDR1 and CDR2: MNHEY and SVGEGT. These data belong to a study of blood T cell repertoires in COVID-19. Data came from immunoSEQ multiplex PCR; TCRdb stores just in-frame clones and leaves some out. The sample lists about 220,000 clones, around 91% occurring once. Input material: PBMCs or T cells enriched from blood (not recorded which). This rearrangement joins TRBV6-2 or TRBV6-3 to TRBJ2-2; the match to TRBD1 covers 7 bases. This TCR derives from a man aged 25-40 years who had been exposed to COVID-19. The CDR3 DNA follows: TGTGCCAGCAGTCAACTTACAGGGGTTTCCACCGGGGAGCTGTTTTTT. The encoded protein is CASSQLTGVSTGELFF.